This TCR beta chain was identified in a study of cytomegalovirus exposure and HLA in healthy donors. Regarding the study as a whole: Association of a missense DCLRE1C variant with TCR beta V- and J-gene trimming was reported in a later analysis. A prior analysis recorded that most TCR beta V segments were productive about 87% or about 30% of the time. Researchers left out some V segments, among them TRBV6-2 and TRBV6-3, as indistinguishable.

This clone was recorded a few times. Its target is not known. Trimming left V 4 bases short and J 0 bases short, with 14 bases between. Germline-derived CDR1 and CDR2 are SGHDT and YYEEEE. The CDR3 extends over 16 amino acids. In the PCR, 60 Vbeta and 13 Jbeta primers were used. The authors' processing: There were tens of millions of unique TCR beta chains by a later count, and approximately 11 million of them were shared. Data came from immunoSEQ multiplex PCR; TCRdb stores just in-frame clones and leaves some out. The DNA was the basis for D and trimming; V, J and clone size are from that table. The sample lists approximately 75,000 clones, 65% to 75% occurring once.

This receptor was taken from an older woman in good health and CMV-seropositive. The sequencing input was PBMCs. The gene calls are TRBV5-6 and TRBJ2-1; TRBD2 might be the D (6 bases). CDR3: CASSVGGPSSYNEQFF. The CDR3 nucleotides read TGTGCCAGCAGCGTGGGAGGCCCAAGCTCCTACAATGAGCAGTTCTTC.